Here is one T cell receptor beta chain with its context. Its antigen is unidentified. This sample is drawn from a study of blood T cells in healthy people across ages. Overall study findings and caveats: Roughly linear age-related decline in beta diversity appeared, significant by age approximately 40. CMV status of donors was not determined, possibly confounding expanded clonotype changes.

The CDR3 covers 16 residues. Germline V gene lookup returns CDR1 MGHRA and CDR2 YSYEKL. V gave up 0 bases and J gave up 8 bases; unmatched junction bases: 7. The authors ran a second PCR of roughly 6 to 11 cycles using a sample-barcoded 5' primer and a J-beta primer mix. MiXCR, applied by TCRdb to the 5' RACE reads, yields one record per CDR3 protein. The profile covers more than 500,000 distinct CDR3 sequences, with 27% appearing a single time and 18% taken by the ten largest. The sequenced sample consisted of blood. This sequence originates from a woman between 65 and 79 years old in good health. This chain uses TRBV4-1 with TRBJ2-4, with TRBD2 matching over 10 bases. The CDR3 region is CASSQDSSGGADIQYF. CDR3 nucleotide sequence: TGCGCCAGCAGCCAAGATTCCAGCGGGGGGGCGGACATTCAGTACTTC.